This section outlines one T cell receptor beta chain sequence together with its context. Under the authors' procedure: Reference gene primers were amplified, and this amplification served to estimate nucleated cell counts. Assay: immunoSEQ multiplex PCR; the TCRdb copy retains only in-frame clones and omits some. V, J and clone size reflect that table, while D and trimming were determined from the DNA. The sample has about 150,000 clones, 80% to 90% seen once; the top ten hold around 8%. CDR3 length: 15 residues. The germline CDR1 and CDR2 sequences are SGDLS and YYNGEE. After removal of 3 bases from V and 11 bases from J, the junction contained 10 bases not matched to a gene. This sample stems from a study of blood T cell repertoires in COVID-19. Background on the study: Donors in the United States, Italy and Spain gave samples during acute or convalescent COVID-19. The analysed material was cDNA or gDNA that came from T cells, B-cell-depleted T cells, or PBMCs.

Seattle patients were enrolled during active infection and followed longitudinally. The receptor comes from a woman aged 55-69 years with COVID-19, enrolled during active disease. This rearrangement joins TRBV9 to TRBJ1-6, with 8 positions matching TRBD1. The sequenced sample consisted of peripheral blood. The CDR3 loop is CASSGRQGNFTPLHF. The DNA for the CDR3 is TGTGCCAGCAGCGGTAGACAGGGGAATTTTACACCCCTCCACTTT.